Here is one TCR beta chain with its context. This sample is part of a study of T cell changes during pregnancy in multiple sclerosis. This CDR3 comprises 14 residues. V was clipped by 4 bases and J by 2 bases, with 13 bases between them. The V gene's germline CDR1 is SQVTM and CDR2 ANQGSEA. TCRdb keeps only in-frame clones here, not all; method: immunoSEQ multiplex PCR. The sample lists 70,000 to 85,000 clones, just over 90% occurring once. This specimen was peripheral blood, taken before pregnancy. The origin of this receptor is a female donor with multiple sclerosis, enrolled in a pregnancy study. The J gene is TRBJ2-3, the V gene TRBV29-1, with D perhaps matching TRBD1 (7 bases). The CDR3 spells CSVGGDSFTDTQYF. Written as DNA, the CDR3 is TGCAGCGTTGGGGGGGACAGTTTCACAGATACGCAGTATTTT.